Shown below are 21 T cell receptor beta chains from a single sample sequenced in a study of CD8+ T cells in alopecia areata (dated by TCRdb to the late 2010s). The library was generated by the immunoSEQ multiplex PCR assay. To provide template for TCR sequencing, every sample had RNA extracted and reverse transcribed into cDNA. In TCRdb, the immuneACCESS table is reduced to in-frame sequences with V and J assigned. These tables do not hold every clone; where another copy was compared, an unresolved V gene accounts for under half, and the others remain unexplained. For this sample there are over 150,000 clones; roughly three fifths appear just once. The leading ten clones occupy over 10% of the sample. In the paper's terms, the time point label means: 20 to 30 weeks on oral tofacitinib. The treatment or condition label here, explained by the study, means: oral pan-JAK inhibitor, 5-10 mg twice daily.

The sample in question was CD8+ T cells sorted from blood, obtained at week 24, from a patient treated with tofacitinib. The receptors stem from a human donor with alopecia areata.

The chain is built from TRBV19 and TRBJ2-1; 8 positions match TRBD1. The CDR3 is made up of 13 amino acids. The junction had 12 bases not matched to a gene; V was cut back by 10 bases and J by 10 bases. Looked up from germline, CDR1 is LNHDA and CDR2 is SQIVND (reference sequence). CDR3 protein: CATMWDRQLEQFF. CDR3 nucleotide sequence: TGTGCCACCATGTGGGACAGGCAACTCGAGCAGTTCTTC.

The rearrangement joins TRBV5-1 to TRBJ2-5; D tentatively fits TRBD1 or TRBD2 (5 bases each). CDR1 is SGHRS, CDR2 YFSETQ, per germline. CDR3 length: 14 amino acids. V was trimmed by 0 bases and J by 5 bases, leaving 11 bases between them. The CDR3 spells CASSLAVGTETQYF. For the CDR3, the DNA is TGCGCCAGCAGCTTGGCGGTGGGGACGGAGACCCAGTACTTC.

This clone was detected only once. The genes are TRBV7-8 and TRBJ1-1; D ambiguous. The germline CDR1 and CDR2 sequences are SGHVS and FQNEAQ. This CDR3 contains 13 residues. Trimming left V 1 base short and J 7 bases short, with 10 bases between. This chain's CDR3 is CASSLGWAVEAFF. For the CDR3, the DNA is TGTGCCAGCAGCTTAGGCTGGGCAGTTGAAGCTTTCTTT.

This chain uses TRBV29-1 with TRBJ2-2, with 12 bases identical to TRBD1. The CDR3 spans 14 residues. With V trimmed by 4 bases and J by 9 bases, 6 bases remained unmatched. CDR1 and CDR2 (germline): SQVTM, ANQGSEA. The CDR3 DNA is TGCAGCGTTGTGGGGGACAGGGGGCGCCGGGAGCTGTTTTTT. Protein: CSVVGDRGRRELFF.

This clone was detected a few times. The V gene is TRBV25-1, the J gene TRBJ1-2, with 7 bases aligning to TRBD1. CDR1 is MGHDK, CDR2 SYGVNS, per germline. V lost 2 bases to trimming and J lost 5 bases; unmatched junction nucleotides: 5. CDR3 size: 14 residues. As DNA, the CDR3 is TGTGCCAGCAGTGAACAGACAGGGATATATGGCTACACCTTC. Translated: CASSEQTGIYGYTF.

The chain carries TRBV12-5 and TRBJ1-2; no reliable D call. Germline V CDR1 and CDR2: LGHNT, FRNRAP. V lost 2 bases and J 12 bases, leaving 16 bases between the germline ends. The CDR3 sequence is 13 residues long. The CDR3 sequence is CASGLLGSPLNTF. The CDR3 region has the DNA TGTGCTAGTGGTTTGTTGGGCAGCCCATTGAACACCTTC.

The DNA for the CDR3 is TGTGCCAGCACTCTAACTTTAGCCAAAAACATTCAGTACTTC. Encoded protein: CASTLTLAKNIQYF. V usage is TRBV7-2 and J usage is TRBJ2-4; D not resolved. CDR3 length: 14 amino acids. Per the germline V gene, CDR1 is SGHTA and CDR2 is FQGNSA. The ends were cut back, 7 bases at V and 0 bases at J, with 10 bases in the middle.

In its sample, this clone was seen a few times. This chain connects TRBV30 to TRBJ1-5, with no clear D. There are 11 residues in the CDR3. V was clipped by 7 bases and J by 9 bases, with 13 bases between them. Germline V gene sequence: CDR1 GTSNPN, CDR2 SVGIG (reference sequence). Written as DNA, the CDR3 is TGTGCCTCCGGGCCCTTGCGGCCCCAGCATTTT. Protein sequence: CASGPLRPQHF.

This clone was recorded once. The chain employs TRBV5-1 and TRBJ2-1; D is undetermined. There are 13 residues in the CDR3. Trimming took 6 bases from V and 9 from J, leaving 16 bases between them. Germline V gene lookup returns CDR1 SGHRS and CDR2 YFSETQ. CDR3 residues: CASIKDSPGEQFF. The CDR3 DNA reads TGCGCCAGCATCAAAGACTCCCCCGGTGAGCAGTTCTTC.

The CDR3 nucleotides are TGTGCCAGCAGCTTACACAGGGGAGAGTACACTGAAGCTTTCTTT. It translates to CASSLHRGEYTEAFF. The chain links TRBV7-2 to TRBJ1-1; TRBD1 matches 7 bases. With 2 bases clipped from V and 3 bases from J, the junction kept 6 bases outside the gene matches. In germline, CDR1 is SGHTA, CDR2 FQGNSA. The length of the CDR3 is 15 residues.

The chain joins TRBV15 to TRBJ1-6; 7 nucleotides agree with TRBD1. CDR1 is LNHNV and CDR2 is YYDKDF in the germline V gene (reference sequence). This CDR3 is 16 amino acids long. Germline trimming cut 0 bases from V and 8 bases from J; bases unmatched to any gene: 7. The DNA of the CDR3 is TGTGCCACCAGCAGAGACAGGGGGTTCGGGGATTCACCCCTCCACTTT. Translated: CATSRDRGFGDSPLHF.

This clone was seen a handful of times. The V and J genes are TRBV15 and TRBJ1-5; perhaps TRBD1 as D (6 bases). From germline, CDR1 is LNHNV and CDR2 YYDKDF (reference sequence). This CDR3 is 12 amino acids long. The V and J ends lost 0 bases and 15 bases respectively, with 12 bases between them. CDR3 DNA: TGTGCCACCAGCAGAGATCAGGGGATTGCGCATTTT. As protein: CATSRDQGIAHF.

In its sample, this clone was seen a few times. The genes are TRBV13 and TRBJ2-5, with D perhaps given as TRBD1 or TRBD2 (6 bases each). The CDR3 has 13 amino acids. CDR1 and CDR2 from the germline V gene are PRHDT and FYEKMQ (reference sequence). V was pared by 6 bases and J by 4 bases, with 12 bases between. The CDR3 spells CASSLWGAETQYF. DNA of the CDR3: TGTGCCAGCAGTTTATGGGGGGCAGAGACCCAGTACTTC. Complete variable domain (other parts from reference TRBV13 and TRBJ2-5): AAGVIQSPRHLIKEKRETATLKCYPIPRHDTVYWYQQGPGQDPQFLISFYEKMQSDKGSIPDRFSAQQFSDYHSELNMSSLELGDSALYFCASSLWGAETQYFGPGTRLLVL.

This clone was seen ten or more times. The chain has TRBV15 and TRBJ1-4; TRBD1 matches at 9 bases. Looked up from germline, CDR1 is LNHNV and CDR2 is YYDKDF (reference sequence). This CDR3 is built from 15 residues. The V segment lost 5 bases and the J segment 7 bases; nucleotides outside the gene matches: 8. The CDR3 DNA is TGTGCCACCAGCGGGAACAGGGGGCTCATTGAAAAACTGTTTTTT. Translating gives CATSGNRGLIEKLFF.

This rearrangement joins TRBV7-9 to TRBJ2-7; no clear D. The V and J ends lost 5 bases and 2 bases respectively, with 7 bases between them. This CDR3 has 12 amino acids. Germline V gene data show CDR1 as SEHNR and CDR2 as FQNEAQ (reference sequence). The CDR3 bases are TGTGCCAGCAGCACAAGTACCTACGAGCAGTACTTC. It codes for CASSTSTYEQYF.

The V gene is TRBV9, the J gene TRBJ1-1; a possible D gene is TRBD1 (6 bases). CDR1 and CDR2 (germline): SGDLS, YYNGEE. The CDR3 loop spans 13 amino acids. Trimming stripped 4 bases from V and 1 base from J, with 8 bases between. DNA for the CDR3: TGTGCCAGCAGCACCAGGGGGAACACTGAAGCTTTCTTT. Translated, it gives CASSTRGNTEAFF. The complete variable domain, with remaining parts taken from reference TRBV9 and TRBJ1-1, reads DSGVTQTPKHLITATGQRVTLRCSPRSGDLSVYWYQQSLDQGLQFLIQYYNGEERAKGNILERFSAQQFPDLHSELNLSSLELGDSALYFCASSTRGNTEAFFGQGTRLTVV.

The chain uses TRBV30 and TRBJ2-3; no firm D call. Germline assignment: CDR1 GTSNPN and CDR2 SVGIG (reference sequence). The CDR3 totals 13 residues. V lost 2 bases and J 4 bases, leaving 10 bases between the germline ends. In DNA form, the CDR3 reads TGTGCCTGGAGTAACGGGCGCGCAGATACGCAGTATTTT. Residues: CAWSNGRADTQYF.

Only a few counts were recorded for this clone. The V gene is TRBV27, the J gene TRBJ2-6; D perhaps matches TRBD1 (5 bases). This CDR3 has 14 residues. Germline lookup yields CDR1 MNHEY and CDR2 SMNVEV (reference sequence). The germline V and J ends were trimmed by 5 bases and 4 bases, with 9 bases remaining between them. CDR3 nucleotide sequence: TGTGCCAGCAGTCCCAGGGTAGGGGCCAACGTCCTGACTTTC. Residues: CASSPRVGANVLTF.

Comment on this clone: Sequence at one end of the junction differs from germline and may be a read error. The CDR3 DNA follows: TGTGCCAGCAGTTACTACGACAGCCGGAACGCTGAAGCTTTCTTT. Protein product: CASSYYDSRNAEAFF. The rearrangement uses TRBV6-6 and TRBJ1-1; tentatively, D is TRBD1 (5 bases). The CDR3 loop spans 15 amino acids. Germline assignment: CDR1 MNHNY and CDR2 SVGAGI (reference sequence).

The V and J genes are TRBV5-1 and TRBJ2-3; 10 bases are shared with TRBD1. CDR1 SGHRS and CDR2 YFSETQ come from the germline V gene. CDR3 size: 15 residues. Trimming removed 4 bases from V and 4 bases from J; junction bases left unmatched: 6. The CDR3 sequence is CASSAGQGGPDTQYF. The CDR3 DNA is TGCGCCAGCAGCGCAGGACAGGGGGGTCCAGATACGCAGTATTTT.

V usage is TRBV2 and J usage is TRBJ2-7; 11 positions agree with TRBD2. The ends lost 6 bases at V and 3 bases at J; junction bases unmatched: 10. The CDR3 sequence is 16 residues long. Germline CDR1 and CDR2: SNHLY and FYNNEI. CDR3 sequence (DNA): TGTGCCAGCAGCGCGCGAGCGACTAGCGGGGACTACGAGCAGTACTTC. It specifies CASSARATSGDYEQYF.